This T cell receptor beta chain was identified during a study of Ad26.COV2.S vaccination and SARS-CoV-2 variants. The CDR3 contains 15 residues. V shed 4 bases and J shed 7 bases, with 17 bases lying between them. Germline CDR1 SGHNT, CDR2 YYREEE (reference sequence). Only in-frame clones appear in the TCRdb table, and some are missing; sequencing was by immunoSEQ multiplex PCR. The sample records around 320,000 clones, 85% being singletons. As to treatment: 15 to 20 received Ad26.COV2.S at low or high dose, single or two shots; roughly five received placebo; per-sample allocation not given. Day 63 after the first vaccine or placebo injection was the time point for sampling.

Sequenced here: peripheral blood, sampled in a trial of Ad26.COV2.S vaccine versus placebo. The V and J genes are TRBV5-4 and TRBJ2-2, with D perhaps TRBD1 (6 bases). This clonotype originated in a person between 18 and 65 years old who received the Ad26.COV2.S COVID-19 vaccine or a placebo. The CDR3 DNA is TGTGCCAGCAGCGCTCAAACAGGGAACGACGGGGAGCTGTTTTTT. Residues: CASSAQTGNDGELFF.